These T cell receptor beta chains were read from a single sample in a study of T cells after posttransplantation cyclophosphamide. Only in-frame clones appear in the TCRdb table, and some are missing; sequencing was by immunoSEQ multiplex PCR. This sample has around 16,000 clones, with approximately 81% found just once. The sample in question was PBMCs, obtained less than 400 days after allogeneic stem cell transplant with calcineurin inhibitor and methotrexate. These receptors came from a male patient aged 18-29 years who received an allogeneic stem cell transplant from a related donor, was CMV-positive, and had no GVHD. Some T cells may have come from the graft donor. The CDR3 runs from the conserved cysteine through the conserved F or W. D genes are given only for firm matches. Clone size appears in some rows only: once, few, many, or a class for an expanded clone.

>.|TRBV7-9|TRBJ2-7|TRBD1
CASSRTGPNEQYF
TGTGCCAGCAGCCGGACAGGGCCTAACGAGCAGTACTTC
>few|TRBV7-9|TRBJ2-7|.
CASTKAGDHEQYF
TGTGCCAGCACCAAAGCAGGGGACCACGAGCAGTACTTC
>.|TRBV6-6|TRBJ1-2|.
CASSYRGTENYGYTF
TGTGCCAGCAGTTACCGGGGGACCGAGAACTATGGCTACACCTTC
>.|TRBV7-9|TRBJ2-7|TRBD1
CASSLDGTGSYEQYF
TGTGCCAGCAGCTTAGATGGGACAGGCTCCTACGAGCAGTACTTC
>.|TRBV30|TRBJ1-1|TRBD1
CAWATGGWDTEAFF
TGTGCCTGGGCCACAGGGGGATGGGACACTGAAGCTTTCTTT
>.|TRBV7-3|TRBJ2-7|.
CASSLHPDSYEQYF
TGTGCCAGCAGCTTACACCCAGATTCCTACGAGCAGTACTTC
>.|TRBV9|TRBJ2-7|TRBD1
CASSVGQGQGSYEQYF
TGTGCCAGCAGCGTAGGTCAAGGACAGGGGTCTTACGAGCAGTACTTC
>few|TRBV7-9|TRBJ2-7|TRBD1
CASSLGDRVPYEQYF
TGTGCCAGCAGCTTAGGGGACAGGGTCCCCTACGAGCAGTACTTC
>.|TRBV10-3|TRBJ1-2|TRBD1
CAISEGQGAPYGYTF
TGTGCCATCAGTGAGGGACAGGGAGCCCCCTATGGCTACACCTTC
>.|TRBV5-1|TRBJ1-2|TRBD1
CASSTQGVTNYGYTF
TGCGCCAGCAGCACCCAGGGGGTAACTAACTATGGCTACACCTTC
>.|TRBV30|TRBJ1-4|TRBD1
CAWGEGAHATNEKLFF
TGTGCCTGGGGAGAGGGGGCGCATGCAACTAATGAAAAACTGTTTTTT
>.|TRBV5-6|TRBJ1-5|TRBD1
CASSLSNGGTGKYF
TGTGCCAGCAGCCTTTCCAACGGAGGGACAGGGAAGTATTTT
>.|TRBV5-6|TRBJ2-4|.
CASSFRCLGEAKNIQYF
TGTGCCAGCAGCTTTCGTTGCCTAGGGGAAGCCAAAAACATTCAGTACTTC
>.|TRBV28|TRBJ2-3|TRBD2
CASSWGGGDYTDTQYF
TGTGCCAGCAGTTGGGGGGGAGGCGACTACACAGATACGCAGTATTTT
>.|TRBV5-1|TRBJ1-1|TRBD1
CASSRAGTGASEAFF
TGCGCCAGCAGCAGGGCCGGGACAGGGGCCTCTGAAGCTTTCTTT
>.|TRBV5-1|TRBJ1-1|TRBD1
CASSFGTGGRNTEAFF
TGCGCCAGCAGCTTCGGGACAGGGGGCCGGAACACTGAAGCTTTCTTT
>.|TRBV5-1|TRBJ2-2|TRBD2
CASSLLGGDTGGLFF
TGCGCCAGCAGCTTGCTCGGGGGGGACACCGGGGGGCTGTTTTTT
>.|TRBV29-1|TRBJ2-5|.
CSVEGTFSDETQYF
TGCAGCGTTGAGGGGACTTTTTCTGATGAGACCCAGTACTTC
>.|TRBV4-3|TRBJ2-7|.
CASSQVRDSSYEQYF
TGCGCCAGCAGCCAAGTCCGGGACTCCTCCTACGAGCAGTACTTC
>.|TRBV4-3|TRBJ2-2|TRBD2
CASSQDPAGEGGELFF
TGCGCCAGCAGCCAAGATCCTGCGGGAGAAGGGGGGGAGCTGTTTTTT
>.|TRBV6-4|TRBJ1-5|TRBD1
CASSPEWDSHNQPQHF
TGTGCCAGCAGTCCGGAATGGGACAGTCATAATCAGCCCCAGCATTTT
>.|TRBV6-5|TRBJ2-1|TRBD2
CASSSRWREGLGEQFF
TGTGCCAGCAGTTCACGGTGGCGGGAGGGCCTGGGTGAGCAGTTCTTC
>.|TRBV27|TRBJ2-7|TRBD1
CASLTPGQGEYEQYF
TGTGCCAGCTTAACCCCGGGACAGGGGGAGTACGAGCAGTACTTC
>.|TRBV2|TRBJ1-6|.
CASSEDLNSPLHF
TGTGCCAGCAGTGAAGATCTGAATTCACCCCTCCACTTT
>.|TRBV7-8|TRBJ2-2|.
CASSFNPPVANTGELFF
TGTGCCAGCAGCTTTAACCCCCCGGTAGCGAACACCGGGGAGCTGTTTTTT
>.|TRBV7-2|TRBJ2-2|.
CASSLTPGSGDGELFF
TGTGCCAGCAGCTTAACACCGGGGTCCGGTGACGGGGAGCTGTTTTTT
>.|TRBV6-1|TRBJ2-1|TRBD2
CASSQDTGLARLRTYNEQFF
TGTGCCAGCAGTCAAGATACGGGACTAGCGAGACTACGGACCTACAATGAGCAGTTCTTC
>.|TRBV7-2|TRBJ2-1|TRBD2
CASSSQAGGRSEQFF
TGTGCCAGCAGCTCTCAAGCGGGAGGTAGAAGTGAGCAGTTCTTC
>.|TRBV7-9|TRBJ2-1|.
CASSTGISSYNEQFF
TGTGCCAGCAGTACAGGGATCAGCTCCTACAATGAGCAGTTCTTC
>.|TRBV6-1|TRBJ2-6|TRBD2
CASSEYWGGLLYVLTF
TGTGCCAGCAGTGAATACTGGGGGGGACTGCTTTACGTCCTGACTTTC
>.|TRBV28|TRBJ2-7|TRBD2
CASSPSPRTSGRGAYEQYF
TGTGCCAGCAGTCCATCCCCGCGGACTAGCGGGAGAGGAGCCTACGAGCAGTACTTC
>.|TRBV30|TRBJ1-5|.
CAWSVLGGLQPQHF
TGTGCCTGGAGTGTTCTCGGGGGGCTGCAGCCCCAGCATTTT
>.|TRBV7-2|TRBJ1-5|.
CASSQAPAGFLQPQHF
TGTGCCAGCAGCCAGGCGCCGGCGGGTTTTCTTCAGCCCCAGCATTTT
>few|TRBV10-3|TRBJ2-3|TRBD2
CAISALAGGTDTQYF
TGTGCCATCAGCGCTCTAGCGGGAGGAACAGATACGCAGTATTTT
>medium-sized|TRBV28|TRBJ1-6|.
CASSQGFYNSPLHF
TGTGCCAGCAGCCAGGGCTTTTATAATTCACCCCTCCACTTT
>.|TRBV11-3|TRBJ2-3|TRBD2
CASSLGDSGSTDTQYF
TGTGCCAGCAGCTTAGGAGATAGCGGGAGCACAGATACGCAGTATTTT
>.|TRBV15|TRBJ2-2|.
CATRGDSDTGELFF
TGTGCCACTAGGGGGGACAGCGACACCGGGGAGCTGTTTTTT
>few|TRBV5-4|TRBJ1-4|.
CASSDRQVNEKLFF
TGTGCCAGCAGCGACCGACAGGTTAATGAAAAACTGTTTTTT
>few|TRBV6-6|TRBJ1-2|TRBD1
CASSPMGQGGHGYTF
TGTGCCAGCAGTCCAATGGGACAGGGGGGTCATGGCTACACCTTC
>.|TRBV6-1|TRBJ1-2|TRBD1
CASRDPGQDYGYTF
TGTGCCAGCAGAGATCCGGGACAGGATTATGGCTACACCTTC
>.|TRBV15|TRBJ2-1|.
CATSRDSIYNEQFF
TGTGCCACCAGCAGAGATTCCATCTACAATGAGCAGTTCTTC
>.|TRBV30|TRBJ2-7|TRBD2
CAWIRPSGRNHEQYF
TGTGCCTGGATCCGGCCTAGCGGGAGGAATCACGAGCAGTACTTC
>.|TRBV10-3|TRBJ1-5|TRBD1
CAISESGQGAQPQHF
TGTGCCATCAGTGAGTCGGGGCAGGGGGCACAGCCCCAGCATTTT
>.|TRBV5-1|TRBJ1-1|TRBD1
CASRTTGGGTEAFF
TGCGCCAGCAGGACGACAGGGGGCGGAACTGAAGCTTTCTTT
>.|TRBV19|TRBJ1-1|.
CASIGGDINTEAFF
TGTGCCAGTATCGGGGGGGACATAAACACTGAAGCTTTCTTT
>.|TRBV12-5|TRBJ2-5|.
CASGLVTWRAFRKTQYF
TGTGCTAGTGGTTTGGTAACCTGGAGGGCCTTTCGGAAGACCCAGTACTTC